The 24 T cell receptor beta chains presented below share a single source sample, sequenced in a study of blood T cell repertoires in COVID-19. Method: immunoSEQ multiplex PCR; TCRdb's copy keeps in-frame clones and lacks some. The repertoire has 250,000 to 300,000 clones, approximately 82% of them found once; the top ten carry about 4.6%. Sample: peripheral blood. These receptors came from a man in his sixties who had recovered from COVID-19.

This chain connects TRBV12-3 or TRBV12-4 to TRBJ2-1; 7 nucleotides align to TRBD2. The CDR3 contains 11 residues. Trimming removed 5 bases from V and 11 bases from J; junction bases left unmatched: 3. CDR3 residues: CASSDGGKQFF. The CDR3 bases are TGTGCCAGCAGTGACGGGGGGAAGCAGTTCTTC.

The rearrangement joins TRBV24-1 to TRBJ1-5; 11 positions match TRBD1. This CDR3 has 15 residues. Trimming at V came to 7 bases and at J to 4 bases, leaving 5 bases not matched to a gene. Germline lookup yields CDR1 KGHDR and CDR2 SFDVKD. CDR3 region: CATSGQGAENQPQHF. In DNA form, the CDR3 reads TGTGCCACCAGCGGACAGGGGGCCGAGAATCAGCCCCAGCATTTT.

J is TRBJ2-7 and V is TRBV5-4; 11 bases match TRBD1. After removal of 1 base from V and 6 bases from J, the junction contained 3 bases not matched to a gene. The CDR3 has 14 residues. Germline CDR1 is SGHNT and CDR2 is YYREEE (reference sequence). CDR3 residues: CASSLTGTGGEQYF. For the CDR3, the DNA is TGTGCCAGCAGCTTGACCGGGACAGGGGGCGAGCAGTACTTC. The entire variable domain, with the rest obtained from reference TRBV5-4 and TRBJ2-7, is as follows: ETGVTQSPTHLIKTRGQQVTLRCSSQSGHNTVSWYQQALGQGPQFIFQYYREEENGRGNFPPRFSGLQFPNYSSELNVNALELDDSALYLCASSLTGTGGEQYFGPGTRLTVT.

The rearrangement links TRBV11-3 to TRBJ2-3; 7 bases align to TRBD2. This CDR3 has 14 residues. Per germline, CDR1 SGHNT and CDR2 YENEEA. V lost 1 base to trimming and J lost 7 bases; unmatched junction nucleotides: 5. The CDR3: CASSLGGSSNTQYF. CDR3 sequence (DNA): TGTGCCAGCAGCTTAGGCGGGAGCTCGAATACGCAGTATTTT.

This chain uses TRBV24-1 with TRBJ2-5, with 10 positions matching TRBD1. With V trimmed by 5 bases and J by 5 bases, 4 bases remained unmatched. The germline V gene encodes CDR1 KGHDR and CDR2 SFDVKD. This CDR3 region has 14 residues. CDR3 sequence: CATSGGTGVETQYF. The DNA for the CDR3 is TGTGCCACCAGTGGCGGGACAGGGGTGGAGACCCAGTACTTC.

The rearrangement links TRBV19 to TRBJ1-1; no clear D. The CDR3 extends over 13 amino acids. Trimming took 5 bases from V and 1 from J, leaving 8 bases between them. CDR1 LNHDA and CDR2 SQIVND come from the germline V gene (reference sequence). CDR3: CASSVKRNTEAFF. CDR3 DNA sequence: TGTGCCAGTAGTGTCAAGAGGAACACTGAAGCTTTCTTT.

The chain links TRBV13 to TRBJ2-4; 8 positions agree with TRBD2. Per the germline V gene, CDR1 is PRHDT and CDR2 is FYEKMQ (reference sequence). Trimming cost V 3 bases and J 9 bases; bases outside gene matches: 10. The CDR3 loop spans 15 amino acids. The CDR3 nucleotides are TGTGCCAGCAGCTTTGGGATTGCGGGGGGTGTCATTCAGTACTTC. This encodes CASSFGIAGGVIQYF.

The rearrangement uses TRBV15 and TRBJ1-5; D might be TRBD1 (5 bases). CDR3 length: 15 amino acids. Germline CDR1 reads LNHNV; CDR2 reads YYDKDF (reference sequence). The V end lost 5 bases, the J end lost 7 bases, and 18 bases lay between the germline ends. The CDR3 loop reads CATSRPGGGYQPQHF. The CDR3 nucleotides are TGTGCCACCAGCCGCCCTGGGGGGGGATACCAGCCCCAGCATTTT.

This clone was seen a few times. The rearrangement joins TRBV6-5 to TRBJ1-2; 9 nucleotides line up with TRBD1. V lost 6 bases, J lost 3 bases, and 5 bases stayed unmatched. CDR3 size: 14 residues. Germline V gene sequence: CDR1 MNHEY, CDR2 SVGAGI. In nucleotides, the CDR3 is TGTGCCAGCAGACCGGGACAGGGCGACTATGGCTACACCTTC. This codes for CASRPGQGDYGYTF.

The chain is built from TRBV19 and TRBJ1-5, with TRBD1 matching over 12 bases. Trimming at V came to 6 bases and at J to 6 bases, leaving 9 bases not matched to a gene. Germline values: CDR1 LNHDA, CDR2 SQIVND (reference sequence). The CDR3 consists of 16 residues. The CDR3 reads CASRVVGTGGPQPQHF. In DNA form, the CDR3 reads TGTGCCAGTAGGGTAGTCGGGACAGGGGGCCCTCAGCCCCAGCATTTT.

The rearrangement joins TRBV6-6 to TRBJ2-7; TRBD2 is a possible D gene (7 bases). Germline V gene data show CDR1 as MNHNY and CDR2 as SVGAGI (reference sequence). This CDR3 is 15 amino acids long. Trimming took off 9 bases at V and 2 bases at J, with 20 bases between the two ends. CDR3 sequence: CASRYRGGDAYEQYF. The CDR3 coding sequence is TGTGCCAGTCGCTATAGGGGGGGGGATGCCTACGAGCAGTACTTC.

This rearrangement joins TRBV19 to TRBJ2-7; 11 nucleotides match TRBD2. The CDR3 spans 14 residues. Germline V gene lookup returns CDR1 LNHDA and CDR2 SQIVND (reference sequence). The trim removed 4 bases at V and 6 bases at J, leaving 5 bases unmatched. Written as DNA, the CDR3 is TGTGCCAGTAGTACCACTAGCGGGGGAGTCGAGCAGTACTTC. As protein: CASSTTSGGVEQYF.

The rearrangement links TRBV6-2 or TRBV6-3 to TRBJ2-7; 9 bases line up with TRBD2. Germline V CDR1 and CDR2: MNHEY, SVGEGT. The junction had 11 bases not matched to a gene; V was cut back by 2 bases and J by 0 bases. This CDR3 spans 18 amino acids. Here the CDR3 reads CASSYGSSGRPLSYEQYF. Written as DNA, the CDR3 is TGTGCCAGCAGTTACGGGTCCAGCGGGAGGCCCCTCTCCTACGAGCAGTACTTC.

V and J are TRBV9 and TRBJ2-7; weak D call: TRBD1 (6 bases). V was cut by 0 bases and J by 2 bases, with 9 bases left in between. This CDR3 region has 14 residues. CDR1 is SGDLS and CDR2 is YYNGEE in the germline V gene. In DNA form, the CDR3 reads TGTGCCAGCAGCGTAGCGGACAGCCCCTACGAGCAGTACTTC. Translation: CASSVADSPYEQYF.

The chain joins TRBV6-2 or TRBV6-3 to TRBJ2-7; D is ambiguous. Germline V CDR1 and CDR2: MNHEY, SVGEGT. Trimming cost V 5 bases and J 2 bases, with 4 bases left between them. The CDR3 consists of 11 residues. The DNA for the CDR3 is TGTGCCAGCAGTGACACCTACGAGCAGTACTTC. Its translation: CASSDTYEQYF.

This clone was counted between two and nine times. This chain uses TRBV11-3 with TRBJ2-1; 8 nucleotides match TRBD2. The ends lost 0 bases at V and 4 bases at J; junction bases unmatched: 5. Germline loops: CDR1 SGHNT, CDR2 YENEEA. The CDR3 runs 16 residues. DNA for the CDR3: TGTGCCAGCAGCTTAGATAGTAGCGGGGTATACAATGAGCAGTTCTTC. Translating it yields CASSLDSSGVYNEQFF.

The gene calls are TRBV7-6 and TRBJ2-7; 9 nucleotides match TRBD1. Looked up from germline, CDR1 is SGHVS and CDR2 is FNYEAQ. V trimming: 0 bases; J trimming: 5 bases; junction bases outside the gene matches: 14. CDR3 length: 18 residues. This CDR3 is CASSLAMGQGFGGHEQYF. Here the CDR3 DNA reads TGTGCCAGCAGCTTAGCGATGGGACAGGGTTTCGGGGGCCACGAGCAGTACTTC.

V gene TRBV28 combines with J gene TRBJ2-7; a weak D match, TRBD1 (5 bases). Germline V gene data show CDR1 as MDHEN and CDR2 as SYDVKM. V shed 2 bases and J shed 3 bases, with 14 bases lying between them. The CDR3 contains 15 residues. The CDR3 nucleotides read TGTGCCAGCAGTTTACGACAGAGCGAAAGCTACGAGCAGTACTTC. It codes for CASSLRQSESYEQYF.

J is TRBJ2-1 and V is TRBV24-1; TRBD1 aligns across 7 bases. This CDR3 is 18 amino acids long. Per the germline V gene, CDR1 is KGHDR and CDR2 is SFDVKD. Trimming at V came to 4 bases and at J to 0 bases, leaving 11 bases not matched to a gene. CDR3 sequence: CATSEPPGQSSSYNEQFF. The DNA for the CDR3 is TGTGCCACCAGTGAACCTCCGGGACAGAGTAGCTCCTACAATGAGCAGTTCTTC.

The V and J genes are TRBV19 and TRBJ2-7, with 10 nucleotides matching TRBD1. From germline, CDR1 is LNHDA and CDR2 SQIVND (reference sequence). The J segment lost 2 bases and the V segment lost 5 bases, leaving 6 bases of the junction unmatched. CDR3 size: 15 residues. The CDR3 region has the DNA TGTGCCAGTAGTCCACAGGACAGGGGGACCTACGAGCAGTACTTC. This codes for CASSPQDRGTYEQYF.

The gene calls are TRBV12-3 or TRBV12-4 and TRBJ1-5; 8 bases fit TRBD1. The V gene end was trimmed by 6 bases and the J gene end by 7 bases; junction bases not matched to a gene: 5. This CDR3 contains 13 residues. The CDR3 sequence is CASRTGVGQPQHF. In nucleotides, the CDR3 is TGTGCCAGCAGGACAGGGGTGGGCCAGCCCCAGCATTTT.

J is TRBJ2-7 and V is TRBV5-1; weak D call: TRBD2 (6 bases). The CDR3 has 15 amino acids. The germline CDR1 and CDR2 sequences are SGHRS and YFSETQ. Trimming took off 0 bases at V and 4 bases at J, with 14 bases between the two ends. CDR3 amino acids: CASSLATGDRYEQYF. Written as DNA, the CDR3 is TGCGCCAGCAGCTTGGCGACGGGAGATCGGTACGAGCAGTACTTC.

The chain links TRBV28 to TRBJ1-2; unclear D gene. V lost 4 bases, J lost 0 bases, and 18 bases lay in between. Germline V gives CDR1 MDHEN, CDR2 SYDVKM. The CDR3 loop spans 17 amino acids. This chain's CDR3 is CASSSPTTGGANYGYTF. In nucleotides, the CDR3 is TGTGCCAGCAGTTCCCCGACGACGGGTGGAGCTAACTATGGCTACACCTTC.

With regard to this clone: Different DNA sequences within this sample yield the same CDR3. The V gene is TRBV24-1, the J gene TRBJ2-1; 10 bases align to TRBD2. The germline CDR1 and CDR2 sequences are KGHDR and SFDVKD. CDR3 length equals 14 residues. V dropped 9 bases and J dropped 3; count of bases not matched to a gene: 4. The CDR3 sequence is CATSAGGSYNEQFF. CDR3 bases: TGTGCCACCTCAGCGGGAGGGAGCTACAATGAGCAGTTCTTC.